Shown below are 26 T cell receptor beta chains from a single sample sequenced in a study of blood T cell repertoires in COVID-19. Clones were read by immunoSEQ multiplex PCR, and TCRdb kept only the in-frame ones, dropping some. The sample holds around 300,000 clones, around 87% seen once. The sample was PBMCs or T cells enriched from blood (not recorded which). The source is a woman younger than 30 who had recovered from COVID-19.

The gene calls are TRBV29-1 and TRBJ1-5, with D uncertain. The germline V and J ends were trimmed by 7 bases and 2 bases, with 9 bases remaining between them. The CDR3 sequence is 12 residues long. The germline V gene has CDR1 SQVTM and CDR2 ANQGSEA. CDR3 DNA sequence: TGCAGCGCTGCCGGGGGCAATCAGCCCCAGCATTTT. Translating gives CSAAGGNQPQHF.

The V gene is TRBV4-2, the J gene TRBJ1-2; D ambiguous. Germline values: CDR1 LGHNA, CDR2 YNFKEQ. This CDR3 has 14 amino acids. V dropped 1 base and J dropped 4 bases, with 10 bases sitting between them. CDR3 sequence reads: CASSQVEVGYGYTF. DNA of the CDR3: TGTGCCAGCAGCCAAGTGGAGGTGGGCTATGGCTACACCTTC.

This sequence joins TRBV4-1 and TRBJ2-3; perhaps TRBD2 as D (6 bases). CDR1 and CDR2 from the germline V gene are MGHRA and YSYEKL. Trimming shortened V by 0 bases and J by 0 bases, and 10 bases separated the two germline ends. This CDR3 has 16 residues. CDR3: CASSQDGGASTDTQYF. In nucleotides, the CDR3 is TGCGCCAGCAGCCAAGATGGAGGGGCTAGCACAGATACGCAGTATTTT.

The rearrangement joins TRBV5-5 to TRBJ2-5; 11 bases fit TRBD2. This CDR3 has 17 residues. Trimming removed 4 bases from V and 5 bases from J; junction bases left unmatched: 13. Looked up from germline, CDR1 is SGHKS and CDR2 is YYEKEE (reference sequence). DNA of the CDR3: TGTGCCAGCAGCGTGGGACATAGCGGGGGGGCCTCGGAGACCCAGTACTTC. Translation gives CASSVGHSGGASETQYF.

The V call is TRBV18, the J call TRBJ1-6, with 7 bases identical to TRBD1. This CDR3 contains 15 residues. Germline V lookup: CDR1 KGHSH, CDR2 LQKENI. V lost 4 bases, J lost 9 bases, and 9 bases stayed unmatched. This chain's CDR3 is CASSLATGWGSPLHF. As DNA, the CDR3 is TGTGCCAGCTCACTTGCGACAGGGTGGGGTTCACCCCTCCACTTT.

The rearrangement links TRBV19 to TRBJ2-7; TRBD1 matches at 8 bases. This CDR3 contains 14 residues. With 7 bases clipped from V and 0 bases from J, the junction kept 5 bases outside the gene matches. Germline CDR1 LNHDA, CDR2 SQIVND (reference sequence). The DNA for the CDR3 is TGTGCCAGTACACCGGGACAGGACTCCTACGAGCAGTACTTC. This encodes CASTPGQDSYEQYF.

The chain recombines TRBV5-4 with TRBJ2-3; 12 bases are shared with TRBD2. This CDR3 contains 17 residues. V lost 4 bases to trimming and J lost 1 base; unmatched junction nucleotides: 7. Germline CDR1 is SGHNT and CDR2 is YYREEE (reference sequence). The CDR3: CASSKRLAGARTDTQYF. The DNA for the CDR3 is TGTGCCAGCAGCAAAAGACTAGCGGGGGCCCGCACAGATACGCAGTATTTT.

The chain is built from TRBV3-1 (or the pseudogene TRBV3-2) and TRBJ2-2; unclear D gene. CDR1 and CDR2 from the germline V gene are LGHDT and YNNKEL (reference sequence). The CDR3 length is 13 residues. V lost 1 base and J 8 bases, leaving 8 bases between the germline ends. The CDR3 coding sequence is TGTGCCAGCAGCCAAGGGGTCAGGGGGGAGCTGTTTTTT. Translating gives CASSQGVRGELFF.

The rearrangement uses TRBV12-3 or TRBV12-4 and TRBJ1-1, with D unresolved. This CDR3 has 13 amino acids. With 4 bases removed from V and 6 bases from J, the gap between germline ends came to 12 bases. CDR3 in DNA: TGTGCCAGCAGTTCTTCTCCTTCGGCTGAAGCTTTCTTT. It specifies CASSSSPSAEAFF.

The count of this clone is one. The chain combines TRBV12-3 or TRBV12-4 with TRBJ1-2; possibly TRBD1 for D (5 bases). The CDR3 runs to 13 residues. The germline V and J ends were trimmed by 1 base and 6 bases, with 9 bases remaining between them. Here the CDR3 reads CASSLGQFDGYTF. Written as DNA, the CDR3 is TGTGCCAGCAGTTTAGGACAGTTCGATGGCTACACCTTC.

The rearrangement uses TRBV4-1 and TRBJ1-2; 8 bases line up with TRBD1. CDR3 length equals 15 residues. The ends lost 1 base at V and 6 bases at J; junction bases unmatched: 7. The V gene's germline CDR1 is MGHRA and CDR2 YSYEKL. CDR3 bases: TGCGCCAGCAGCCAAGGGACAGGGAAAAGAGATGGCTACACCTTC. Its protein is CASSQGTGKRDGYTF.

DNA of the CDR3: TGTGCCAGCAGCTCTCGGACTAGCGGGGTGCTCAATGAGCAGTTCTTC. Amino acids: CASSSRTSGVLNEQFF. V gene TRBV13 combines with J gene TRBJ2-1; 12 bases are shared with TRBD2. Germline loops: CDR1 PRHDT, CDR2 FYEKMQ (reference sequence). The length of the CDR3 is 16 residues. V lost 4 bases to trimming and J lost 6 bases; unmatched junction nucleotides: 7.

This rearrangement joins TRBV19 to TRBJ1-5, with TRBD1 identical over 11 bases. The germline V gene has CDR1 LNHDA and CDR2 SQIVND (reference sequence). This CDR3 spans 15 amino acids. Losses at the gene ends were 3 bases for V and 5 bases for J; bases not matched to a gene: 3. The CDR3 here is CASSMGQGDHQPQHF. In DNA, the CDR3 is TGTGCCAGTAGTATGGGACAGGGGGACCATCAGCCCCAGCATTTT.

The gene calls are TRBV6-1 and TRBJ1-5; unclear D gene. V lost 1 base to trimming and J lost 7 bases, with 17 bases between them. The CDR3 contains 16 residues. From germline, CDR1 is MNHNS and CDR2 SASEGT. In DNA form, the CDR3 reads TGTGCCAGCAGTGAAGAGGGTTGGGAGGCGGCGCAGCCCCAGCATTTT. Encoded protein: CASSEEGWEAAQPQHF.

V and J are TRBV19 and TRBJ1-1; a possible D gene is TRBD1 (6 bases). The CDR3 extends over 14 amino acids. Germline CDR1 LNHDA, CDR2 SQIVND (reference sequence). Trimming removed 5 bases at V and 4 bases at J, with 14 bases between. CDR3: CASSGWEGGTEAFF. In DNA form, the CDR3 reads TGTGCCAGTAGTGGGTGGGAGGGGGGCACTGAAGCTTTCTTT.

The V call is TRBV7-9, the J call TRBJ1-1, with D tentatively TRBD1 (6 bases). V lost 5 bases, J lost 1 base, and 14 bases lay in between. The CDR3 extends over 15 amino acids. Germline loops: CDR1 SEHNR, CDR2 FQNEAQ (reference sequence). CDR3 sequence (DNA): TGTGCCAGCAGCCCCAGGGGCAGGGGGAACACTGAAGCTTTCTTT. This gives the protein CASSPRGRGNTEAFF.

The chain couples TRBV5-5 to TRBJ2-5, with 7 bases matching TRBD1. CDR1 SGHKS and CDR2 YYEKEE come from the germline V gene (reference sequence). V shed 4 bases, J shed 6 bases, and the junction held 9 bases outside the gene matches. CDR3 size: 14 residues. The CDR3, as DNA: TGTGCCAGCAGCCCGGACCCGACAGGGAAGACCCAGTACTTC. Translation: CASSPDPTGKTQYF.

This chain links TRBV15 with TRBJ1-1; 9 bases are a match to TRBD1. The junction had 0 bases not matched to a gene; V was cut back by 0 bases and J by 7 bases. The V gene's germline CDR1 is LNHNV and CDR2 YYDKDF (reference sequence). The CDR3 is made up of 13 amino acids. In nucleotides, the CDR3 is TGTGCCACCAGCAGAGAGGACAGGGGTGAAGCTTTCTTT. Its protein is CATSREDRGEAFF. The whole variable domain, filled in from reference TRBV15 and TRBJ1-1, reads DAMVIQNPRYQVTQFGKPVTLSCSQTLNHNVMYWYQQKSSQAPKLLFHYYDKDFNNEADTPDNFQSRRPNTSFCFLDIRSPGLGDTAMYLCATSREDRGEAFFGQGTRLTVV.

The chain uses TRBV5-1 and TRBJ2-2; weak D call: TRBD1 (6 bases). The germline V gene encodes CDR1 SGHRS and CDR2 YFSETQ. There are 16 residues in the CDR3. V lost 2 bases and J lost 0, with 11 bases in between. The CDR3 here is CASSFVRGSNTGELFF. CDR3 sequence (DNA): TGCGCCAGCAGCTTTGTCAGGGGCTCGAACACCGGGGAGCTGTTTTTT.

The V gene is TRBV2, the J gene TRBJ1-2; no reliable D call. CDR3 length: 15 residues. Germline-derived CDR1 and CDR2 are SNHLY and FYNNEI. The germline V and J ends were trimmed by 2 bases and 1 base, with 11 bases remaining between them. In DNA, the CDR3 is TGTGCCAGCAGTGAACGCGAGAAACTTAACTATGGCTACACCTTC. Translation gives CASSEREKLNYGYTF. The whole variable domain, remainder taken from reference TRBV2 and TRBJ1-2, is EPEVTQTPSHQVTQMGQEVILRCVPISNHLYFYWYRQILGQKVEFLVSFYNNEISEKSEIFDDQFSVERPDGSNFTLKIRSTKLEDSAMYFCASSEREKLNYGYTFGSGTRLTVV.

The rearrangement joins TRBV6-5 to TRBJ2-1; maybe TRBD1 (5 bases). The CDR3 runs 14 residues. Germline loops: CDR1 MNHEY, CDR2 SVGAGI. V lost 5 bases and J 0 bases, leaving 8 bases between the germline ends. CDR3 region: CASSTGSSYNEQFF. For the CDR3, the DNA is TGTGCCAGCAGTACAGGTAGCTCCTACAATGAGCAGTTCTTC.

CDR3 DNA: TGTGCCAGCAGTTACTCGGGCAGGGGGGAGGGCTACACCTTC. Amino acids: CASSYSGRGEGYTF. The V call is TRBV6-5, the J call TRBJ1-2, with 7 bases fitting TRBD1. CDR1 and CDR2 (germline): MNHEY, SVGAGI. Trimming cost V 0 bases and J 8 bases; bases outside gene matches: 6. This CDR3 is 14 amino acids long.

The CDR3: CASPGTRGGYTF. The CDR3 DNA reads as TGTGCCAGCCCTGGCACAAGAGGAGGCTACACCTTC. The chain couples TRBV6-5 to TRBJ1-2; D gene uncertain. V was clipped by 8 bases and J by 8 bases, with 15 bases between them. CDR1 and CDR2 from the germline V gene are MNHEY and SVGAGI. This CDR3 contains 12 residues.

The chain combines TRBV5-4 with TRBJ2-3; TRBD1 agrees at 8 bases. Trimming cost V 1 base and J 6 bases; bases outside gene matches: 10. The germline gives CDR1 SGHNT, CDR2 YYREEE (reference sequence). The CDR3 totals 16 residues. This CDR3 is CASSLPRQGTGDTQYF. As DNA, the CDR3 is TGTGCCAGCAGCTTGCCCCGACAGGGGACGGGGGATACGCAGTATTTT.

Here the CDR3 DNA reads TGTGCCAGTAGTACCCGAGGAATGGCAGTCTGGAATCAGCCCCAGCATTTT. Translated, it gives CASSTRGMAVWNQPQHF. This chain joins TRBV19 and TRBJ1-5; D not certain. This CDR3 has 17 residues. Germline V gene data show CDR1 as LNHDA and CDR2 as SQIVND (reference sequence). The V end lost 4 bases, the J end lost 4 bases, and 20 bases lay between the germline ends.

The chain uses TRBV6-5 and TRBJ2-3; perhaps TRBD2 as D (6 bases). The CDR3 is made up of 15 amino acids. V was pared by 4 bases and J by 4 bases, with 15 bases between. Germline CDR1 is MNHEY and CDR2 is SVGAGI. Here the CDR3 DNA reads TGTGCCAGCAGTTCCCCCCTTTCGGGGGCAGATACGCAGTATTTT. The encoded protein is CASSSPLSGADTQYF.